This T cell receptor (beta chain) was retrieved from a study of shared clonotypes between healthy human individuals. The study's findings and limits: The genetic and exposure-history diversity represented was limited by few donors. The sampled material consisted only of blood, and tissue repertoires are likely to differ.

Libraries were prepared by immunoSEQ multiplex PCR; TCRdb keeps only in-frame clonotypes and omits some of them. Among a few million clones listed, 90% to 97% were seen once. Turning to this clone: Its antigen is unidentified. Different DNA sequences within this sample yield the same CDR3.

The sample comprised naive CD4+ T cells sorted from blood. The sample's subset: CD45RA+ positively selected. The clonotype originates from a man between 18 and 29 years old in good health.

The CDR3 DNA follows: TGCGCCAGCAGCTTGGTGGCGGGAGGTACAACAGATACGCAGTATTTT. It yields the protein CASSLVAGGTTDTQYF. The chain links TRBV5-1 to TRBJ2-3, with TRBD2 matching 8 bases. The CDR3 runs to 16 residues. Trimming took 0 bases from V and 3 from J; bases not matched to a gene: 6. Per the germline V gene, CDR1 is SGHRS and CDR2 is YFSETQ.